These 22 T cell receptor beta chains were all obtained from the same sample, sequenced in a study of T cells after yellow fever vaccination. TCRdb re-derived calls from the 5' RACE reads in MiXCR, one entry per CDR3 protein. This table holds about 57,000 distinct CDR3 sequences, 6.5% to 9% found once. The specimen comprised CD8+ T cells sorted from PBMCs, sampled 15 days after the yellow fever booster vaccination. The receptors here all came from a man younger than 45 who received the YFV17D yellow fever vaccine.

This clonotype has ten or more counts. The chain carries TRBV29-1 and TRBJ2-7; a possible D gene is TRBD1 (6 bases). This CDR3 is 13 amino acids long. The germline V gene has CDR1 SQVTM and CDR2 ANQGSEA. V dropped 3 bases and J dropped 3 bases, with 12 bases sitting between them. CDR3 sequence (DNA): TGCAGCGTTGAGTGGGGGCAGGGCTACGAGCAGTACTTC. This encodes CSVEWGQGYEQYF.

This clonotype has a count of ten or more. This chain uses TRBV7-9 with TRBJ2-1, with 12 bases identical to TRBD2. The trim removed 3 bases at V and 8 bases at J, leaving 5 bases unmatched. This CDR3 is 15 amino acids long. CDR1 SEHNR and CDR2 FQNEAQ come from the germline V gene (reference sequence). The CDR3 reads CASSFLAGGPYEQFF. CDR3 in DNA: TGTGCCAGCAGCTTCCTAGCGGGAGGGCCTTATGAGCAGTTCTTC.

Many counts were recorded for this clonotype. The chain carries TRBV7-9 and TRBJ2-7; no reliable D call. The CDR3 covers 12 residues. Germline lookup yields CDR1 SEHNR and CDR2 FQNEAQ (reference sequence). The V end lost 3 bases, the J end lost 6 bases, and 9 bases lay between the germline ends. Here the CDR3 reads CASSFLGGEQYF. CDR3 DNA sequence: TGTGCCAGCAGCTTCCTGGGTGGCGAGCAGTACTTC.

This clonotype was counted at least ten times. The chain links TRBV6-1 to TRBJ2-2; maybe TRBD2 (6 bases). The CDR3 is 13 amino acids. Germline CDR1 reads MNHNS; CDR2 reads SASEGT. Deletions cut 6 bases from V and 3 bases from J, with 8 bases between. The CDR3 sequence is CASRGTYTGELFF. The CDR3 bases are TGTGCCAGCAGGGGGACTTACACCGGGGAGCTGTTTTTT.

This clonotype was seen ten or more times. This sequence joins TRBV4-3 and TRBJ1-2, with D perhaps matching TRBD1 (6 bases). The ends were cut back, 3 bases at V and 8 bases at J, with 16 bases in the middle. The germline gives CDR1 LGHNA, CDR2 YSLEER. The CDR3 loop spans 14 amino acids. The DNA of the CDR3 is TGCGCCAGCAGCCAGGTGGGGGCACTCTGGGGCTACACCTTC. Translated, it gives CASSQVGALWGYTF.

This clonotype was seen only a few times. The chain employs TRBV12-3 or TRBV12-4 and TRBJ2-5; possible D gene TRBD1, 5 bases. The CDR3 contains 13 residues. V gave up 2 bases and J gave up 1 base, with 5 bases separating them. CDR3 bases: TGTGCCAGCAGTTTACAGGGCCAAGAGACCCAGTACTTC. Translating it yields CASSLQGQETQYF.

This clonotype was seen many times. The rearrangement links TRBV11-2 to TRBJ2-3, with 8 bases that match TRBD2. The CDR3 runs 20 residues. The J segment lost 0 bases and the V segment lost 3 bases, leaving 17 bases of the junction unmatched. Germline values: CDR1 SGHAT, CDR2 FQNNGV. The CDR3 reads CASSFPQRGRGRSSTDTQYF. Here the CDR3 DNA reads TGTGCCAGCAGCTTCCCTCAGCGGGGGAGGGGGAGGTCGAGCACAGATACGCAGTATTTT.

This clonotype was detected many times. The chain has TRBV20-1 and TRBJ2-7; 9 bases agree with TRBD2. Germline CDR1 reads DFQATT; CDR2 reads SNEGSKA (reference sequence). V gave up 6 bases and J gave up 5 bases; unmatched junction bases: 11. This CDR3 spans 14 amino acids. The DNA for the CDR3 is TGCAGTGCCGAGGGCGGGAGGGCCGACGACGAGCAGTACTTC. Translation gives CSAEGGRADDEQYF.

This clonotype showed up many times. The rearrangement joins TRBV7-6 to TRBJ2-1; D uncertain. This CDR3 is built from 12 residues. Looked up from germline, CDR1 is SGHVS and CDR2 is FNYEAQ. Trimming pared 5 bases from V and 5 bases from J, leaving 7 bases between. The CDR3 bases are TGTGCCAGCAGCCCAGGCCACAATGAGCAGTTCTTC. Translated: CASSPGHNEQFF.

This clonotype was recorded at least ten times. The CDR3 protein is CASSERDYLYEQYF. CDR3 sequence (DNA): TGTGCCAGCAGTGAAAGGGACTATCTATACGAGCAGTACTTC. J is TRBJ2-7 and V is TRBV6-1, with TRBD2 matching over 7 bases. This CDR3 comprises 14 residues. CDR1 is MNHNS, CDR2 SASEGT, per germline. V lost 2 bases to trimming and J lost 4 bases; unmatched junction nucleotides: 5.

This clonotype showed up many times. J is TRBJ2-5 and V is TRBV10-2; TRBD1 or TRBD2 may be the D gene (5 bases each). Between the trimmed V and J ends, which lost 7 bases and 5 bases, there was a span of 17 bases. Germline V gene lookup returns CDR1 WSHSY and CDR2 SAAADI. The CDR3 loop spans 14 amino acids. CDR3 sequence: CASTRRGFGETQYF. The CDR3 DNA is TGCGCCAGCACCCGACGGGGCTTTGGGGAGACCCAGTACTTC.

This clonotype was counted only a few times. CDR3 loop: CASSPPGQGIDTQYF. The CDR3, as DNA: TGTGCCAGCAGCCCTCCGGGACAGGGGATAGATACGCAGTATTTT. This chain links TRBV7-6 with TRBJ2-3, with 10 bases identical to TRBD1. V lost 5 bases and J lost 5; bases outside the gene matches: 7. The CDR3 spans 15 residues. Germline V gene data show CDR1 as SGHVS and CDR2 as FNYEAQ.

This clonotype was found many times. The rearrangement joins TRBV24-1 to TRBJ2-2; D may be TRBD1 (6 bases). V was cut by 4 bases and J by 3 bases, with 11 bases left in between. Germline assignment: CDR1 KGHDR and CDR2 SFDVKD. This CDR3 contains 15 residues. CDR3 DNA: TGTGCCACCAGTGAAGGGACATCCCACACCGGGGAGCTGTTTTTT. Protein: CATSEGTSHTGELFF.

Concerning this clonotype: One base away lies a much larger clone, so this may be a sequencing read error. The CDR3 DNA reads as TGTGCCAGCAGCTTAGAGGGTCTTGAGAGAGAGGACACTAGCGGGAGCACCGGGGAGCTGTTTTTT. Its protein is CASSLEGLEREDTSGSTGELFF. The chain carries TRBV11-2 and TRBJ2-2; 11 bases map to TRBD2. This CDR3 has 22 residues. V dropped 0 bases and J dropped 4; count of bases not matched to a gene: 19. The germline V gene has CDR1 SGHAT and CDR2 FQNNGV.

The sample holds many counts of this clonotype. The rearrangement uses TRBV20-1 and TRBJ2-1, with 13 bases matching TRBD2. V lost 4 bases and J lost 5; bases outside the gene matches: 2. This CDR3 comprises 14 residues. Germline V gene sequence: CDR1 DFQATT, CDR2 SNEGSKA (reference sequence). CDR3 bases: TGCAGTGCTAATGGACTAGCGGGGGACAATGAGCAGTTCTTC. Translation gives CSANGLAGDNEQFF.

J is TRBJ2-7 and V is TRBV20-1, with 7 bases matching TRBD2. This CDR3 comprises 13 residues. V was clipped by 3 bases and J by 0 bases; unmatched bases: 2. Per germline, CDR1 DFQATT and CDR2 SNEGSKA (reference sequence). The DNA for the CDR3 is TGCAGTGCTAGGAGGACTAGCTCCTACGAGCAGTACTTC. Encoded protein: CSARRTSSYEQYF.

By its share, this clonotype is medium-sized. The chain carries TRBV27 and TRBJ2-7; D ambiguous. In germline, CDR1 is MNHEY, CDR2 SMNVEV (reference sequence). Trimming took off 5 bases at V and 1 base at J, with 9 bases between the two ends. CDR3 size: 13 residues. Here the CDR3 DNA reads TGTGCCAGCAGTCACGGCCCATCCTACGAGCAGTACTTC. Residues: CASSHGPSYEQYF.

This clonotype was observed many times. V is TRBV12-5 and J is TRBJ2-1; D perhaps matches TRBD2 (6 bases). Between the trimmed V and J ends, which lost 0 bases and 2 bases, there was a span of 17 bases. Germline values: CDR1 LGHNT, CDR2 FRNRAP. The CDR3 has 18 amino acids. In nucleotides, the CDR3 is TGTGCTAGTGGTTTGGTACCCCCTATAGCGGAGGCCTACAATGAGCAGTTCTTC. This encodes CASGLVPPIAEAYNEQFF.

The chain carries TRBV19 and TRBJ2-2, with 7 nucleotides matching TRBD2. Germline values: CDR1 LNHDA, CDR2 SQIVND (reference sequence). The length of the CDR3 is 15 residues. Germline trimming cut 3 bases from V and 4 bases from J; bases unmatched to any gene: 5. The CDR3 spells CASSMLAVGTGELFF. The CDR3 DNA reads TGTGCCAGTAGTATGCTAGCGGTAGGCACCGGGGAGCTGTTTTTT.

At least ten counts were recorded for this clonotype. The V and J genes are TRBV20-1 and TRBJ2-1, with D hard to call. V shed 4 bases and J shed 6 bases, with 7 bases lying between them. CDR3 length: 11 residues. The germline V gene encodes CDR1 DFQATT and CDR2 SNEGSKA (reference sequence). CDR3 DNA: TGCAGTGCTAAGTCTATCAATGAGCAGTTCTTC. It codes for CSAKSINEQFF.

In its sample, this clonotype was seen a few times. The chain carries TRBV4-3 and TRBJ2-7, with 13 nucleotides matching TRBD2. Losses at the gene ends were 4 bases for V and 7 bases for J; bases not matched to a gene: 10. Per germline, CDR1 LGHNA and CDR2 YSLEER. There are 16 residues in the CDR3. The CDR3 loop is CASSPGLAGPLGEQYF. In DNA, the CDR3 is TGCGCCAGCAGCCCGGGACTAGCGGGACCTCTGGGGGAGCAGTACTTC.

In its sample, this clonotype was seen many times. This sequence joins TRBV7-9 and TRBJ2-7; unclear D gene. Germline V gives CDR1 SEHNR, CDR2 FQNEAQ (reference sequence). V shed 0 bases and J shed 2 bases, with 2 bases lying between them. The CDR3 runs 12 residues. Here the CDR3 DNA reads TGTGCCAGCAGCTTAGCTGCCTACGAGCAGTACTTC. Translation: CASSLAAYEQYF. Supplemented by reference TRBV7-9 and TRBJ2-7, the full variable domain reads DTGVSQNPRHKITKRGQNVTFRCDPISEHNRLYWYRQTLGQGPEFLTYFQNEAQLEKSRLLSDRFSAERPKGSFSTLEIQRTEQGDSAMYLCASSLAAYEQYFGPGTRLTVT.